This T cell receptor beta chain was sequenced for a study of blood T cells in healthy people across ages. Then a second PCR, running about 7 to 11 cycles, was carried out with a sample-barcoded 5' primer and a J-beta primer mix. MiXCR, applied by TCRdb to the 5' RACE reads, yields one record per CDR3 protein. The table has approximately 680,000 distinct CDR3 sequences, 32% seen once; the top ten hold 15%. V shed 7 bases, J shed 2 bases, and the junction held 5 bases outside the gene matches. CDR3 size: 14 residues. The chain carries TRBV12-3 or TRBV12-4 and TRBJ1-5; 7 nucleotides align to TRBD1. The clonotype was recovered from a woman older than 75 in good health. What was sequenced was blood. The CDR3 DNA reads TGTGCCAGCATTGAAGGGACAGGCAATCAGCCCCAGCATTTT. It specifies CASIEGTGNQPQHF.